This is a list of T cell receptor beta chains from one sample in a study of T cells in Graves' hyperthyroidism and ophthalmopathy. Using its own MiXCR run on the multiplex PCR reads, TCRdb lists one record per CDR3 protein. The sample includes 600,000 to 700,000 distinct CDR3 sequences, 45% of them seen just once. The sample taken for sequencing was peripheral blood or thyroid tissue (not recorded which). These receptors were collected from an adult man with Graves' disease, either hyperthyroidism or ophthalmopathy (not recorded which). CDR3s include the opening cysteine and the closing phenylalanine or tryptophan. A D gene is named only where the DNA matches it firmly.

j_gene	d_gene	v_gene	CDR3aa
TRBJ1-2	TRBD1	TRBV7-8	CASSGVQGDGYTF
TRBJ1-6	.	TRBV10-3	CAISESALTYNSPLHF
TRBJ1-6	.	TRBV7-2	CASSPWDTSSNSPLHF
TRBJ2-5	TRBD2	TRBV7-8	CASSLGLLAGVETQYF
TRBJ1-5	TRBD1	TRBV2	CASWTGYQPQHF
TRBJ1-1	TRBD1	TRBV7-2	CASSAQGAVNTEAFF
TRBJ2-3	.	TRBV7-6	CASSRLDSTDTQYF
TRBJ1-1	.	TRBV7-2	CASRLDRGTEAFF
TRBJ1-1	.	TRBV12-3/TRBV12-4	CASSPPTVMNTEAFF
TRBJ1-5	.	TRBV25-1	CASSEYRPGQPQHF
TRBJ2-7	.	TRBV7-2	CAAKGRGTYEQYF
TRBJ1-5	.	TRBV15	CATSRDGGVQPQHF
TRBJ1-2	.	TRBV24-1	CATSAAEGSGYTF
TRBJ1-3	TRBD1	TRBV20-1	CSARTYRGTGNTIYF
TRBJ1-1	TRBD1	TRBV19	CANSRTGRTEAFF